One and the same sample provided the 18 T cell receptor beta chains below, sequenced in a study of monozygotic twins with inflammatory bowel disease. Reanalyzing the 5' RACE reads, TCRdb keeps one entry per CDR3 protein, without DNA. The sample table sets out approximately 150,000 distinct CDR3 sequences. Specimen: blood. The receptors derive from a human donor with ulcerative colitis or Crohn's disease, or a healthy co-twin of an affected twin (not recorded which).

The chain recombines TRBV4-2 with TRBJ2-1; the D gene TCRdb calls, TRBD1, cannot be checked with no DNA. CDR1 and CDR2 (germline): LGHNA, YNFKEQ. This CDR3 is built from 16 residues. The CDR3 here is CASSLGGTFSYNEQFF.

The CDR3 is CASSQGKEGRRGNTEAFF. This chain uses TRBV3-1 with TRBJ1-1; TCRdb's D call, TRBD1, is unchecked because there is no DNA. This CDR3 is built from 18 residues. Germline V lookup: CDR1 LGHDT, CDR2 YNNKEL (reference sequence).

The chain has TRBV6-5 and TRBJ2-1; the D call from TCRdb, TRBD2, cannot be confirmed without DNA. The CDR3 loop spans 18 amino acids. Per the germline V gene, CDR1 is MNHEY and CDR2 is SVGAGI. The CDR3 reads CASSYSRYSGDNYNEQFF.

V gene TRBV20-1 combines with J gene TRBJ2-1; TCRdb returns TRBD2, unconfirmable since there is no DNA. The CDR3 consists of 15 residues. Germline CDR1 DFQATT, CDR2 SNEGSKA (reference sequence). The CDR3 region is CSARDHLASPYEQFF.

The chain recombines TRBV6-2 or TRBV6-3 with TRBJ2-3; the TCRdb call, TRBD2, lacks DNA for checking. Germline V gene data show CDR1 as MNHEY and CDR2 as SVGEGT. The CDR3 has 14 residues. Here the CDR3 reads CASKRGRSTDTQYF.

The V gene is TRBV6-5, the J gene TRBJ1-3; TCRdb selects TRBD1, and the lack of DNA leaves this call unchecked. This CDR3 region has 16 residues. CDR1 and CDR2 (germline): MNHEY, SVGAGI. CDR3 sequence: CASSYRGAGRGNTIYF.

The rearrangement joins TRBV5-5 to TRBJ1-4; TCRdb gives TRBD1 as the D gene, but with no DNA this cannot be confirmed. The germline V gene encodes CDR1 SGHKS and CDR2 YYEKEE (reference sequence). The length of the CDR3 is 13 residues. CDR3 in amino acids: CASSLDHGGRPIF.

The chain links TRBV24-1 to TRBJ2-1; TCRdb gives TRBD1 as the D gene, but with no DNA this cannot be confirmed. CDR1 is KGHDR and CDR2 is SFDVKD in the germline V gene. This CDR3 is built from 16 residues. CDR3 loop: CATSDPGPRTGNEQFF.

The chain is built from TRBV7-3 and TRBJ2-3; absent DNA, TCRdb's TRBD1 call cannot be checked. Looked up from germline, CDR1 is SGHTA and CDR2 is FQGTGA. The CDR3 contains 14 residues. The CDR3 sequence: CASSSGQTTDTQYF.

The J gene is TRBJ2-3, the V gene TRBV6-1; TCRdb gives TRBD1 as the D gene, but with no DNA this cannot be confirmed. The germline CDR1 and CDR2 sequences are MNHNS and SASEGT. This CDR3 contains 13 residues. Here the CDR3 reads CASRNRVTDTQYF.

V is TRBV5-1 and J is TRBJ1-1. Looked up from germline, CDR1 is SGHRS and CDR2 is YFSETQ. This CDR3 has 13 residues. CDR3 protein: CASSTIQRDEAFF.

V and J are TRBV7-9 and TRBJ1-1. Germline CDR1 is SEHNR and CDR2 is FQNEAQ (reference sequence). There are 11 residues in the CDR3. CDR3 sequence: CASSAYDEAFF.

The chain combines TRBV7-2 with TRBJ2-7. The CDR3 has 16 amino acids. Germline CDR1 is SGHTA and CDR2 is FQGNSA. This chain's CDR3 is CASSLDAVESSYEQYF.

The chain recombines TRBV2 with TRBJ1-2. The CDR3 runs to 13 residues. CDR1 and CDR2 (germline): SNHLY, FYNNEI. The CDR3 protein is CASSVRGNYGYTF.

The rearrangement links TRBV20-1 to TRBJ1-2; TCRdb lists TRBD1, though no DNA is available to test this call. The CDR3 runs to 17 residues. Germline lookup yields CDR1 DFQATT and CDR2 SNEGSKA (reference sequence). The CDR3: CSATQSGQGLSSRGYTF.

The CDR3 sequence: CASSIRRDGYEQYF. The chain combines TRBV12-3 or TRBV12-4 with TRBJ2-7. The CDR3 contains 14 residues.

This chain links TRBV7-2 with TRBJ1-5; TCRdb outputs TRBD1, but without DNA this stays unchecked. The CDR3 has 16 amino acids. Germline CDR1 SGHTA, CDR2 FQGNSA. CDR3: CASSLSRVPEAEPQHF.

The chain recombines TRBV7-2 with TRBJ1-2; TCRdb's D gene call, TRBD1, goes unchecked for lack of DNA. The CDR3 loop spans 15 amino acids. In germline, CDR1 is SGHTA, CDR2 FQGNSA. CDR3 in amino acids: CASSPSTGTGNGYTF.